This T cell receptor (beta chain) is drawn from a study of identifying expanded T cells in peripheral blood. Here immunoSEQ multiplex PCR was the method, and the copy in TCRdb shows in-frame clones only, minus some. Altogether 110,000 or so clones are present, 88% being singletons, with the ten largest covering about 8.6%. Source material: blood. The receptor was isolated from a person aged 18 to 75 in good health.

Here the CDR3 reads CASSQVGGTNEKLFF. The CDR3 nucleotides read TGTGCCAGCAGCCAAGTTGGGGGGACTAATGAAAAACTGTTTTTT. J is TRBJ1-4 and V is TRBV4-2; a weak D match, TRBD1 (5 bases). The length of the CDR3 is 15 residues. The germline CDR1 and CDR2 sequences are LGHNA and YNFKEQ. V lost 1 base, J lost 2 bases, and 8 bases lay in between.